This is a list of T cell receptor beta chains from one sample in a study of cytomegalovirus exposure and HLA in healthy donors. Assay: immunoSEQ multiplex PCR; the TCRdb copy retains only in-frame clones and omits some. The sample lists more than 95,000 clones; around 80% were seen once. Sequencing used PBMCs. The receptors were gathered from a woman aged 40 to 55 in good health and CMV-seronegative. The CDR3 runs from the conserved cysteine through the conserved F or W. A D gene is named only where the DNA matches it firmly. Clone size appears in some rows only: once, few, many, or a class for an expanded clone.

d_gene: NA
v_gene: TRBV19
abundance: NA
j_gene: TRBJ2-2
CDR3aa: CASGQGLAGGELFF
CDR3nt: TGTGCCAGTGGCCAGGGACTGGCTGGCGGGGAGCTGTTTTTT

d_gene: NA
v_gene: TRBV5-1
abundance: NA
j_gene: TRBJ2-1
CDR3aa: CASSVTSRNEQFF
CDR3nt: TGCGCCAGCAGCGTGACTAGTCGAAATGAGCAGTTCTTC

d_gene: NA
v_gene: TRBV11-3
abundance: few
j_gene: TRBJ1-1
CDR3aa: CASSLAVNTEAFF
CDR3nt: TGTGCCAGCAGCTTAGCTGTGAACACTGAAGCTTTCTTT

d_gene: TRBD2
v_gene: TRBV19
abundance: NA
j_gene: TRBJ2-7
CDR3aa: CASRLAESSYEQYF
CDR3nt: TGTGCCAGTAGGCTAGCGGAAAGCTCCTACGAGCAGTACTTC

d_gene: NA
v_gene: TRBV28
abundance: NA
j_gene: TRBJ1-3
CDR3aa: CASSPFRSGNTIYF
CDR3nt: TGTGCCAGCAGTCCCTTTCGCTCTGGAAACACCATATATTTT

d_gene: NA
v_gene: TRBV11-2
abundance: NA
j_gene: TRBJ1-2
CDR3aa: CASSLQGVDGYTF
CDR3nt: TGTGCCAGCAGTTTACAGGGTGTTGATGGCTACACCTTC

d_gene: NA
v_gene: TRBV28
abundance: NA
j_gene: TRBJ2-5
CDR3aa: CASSPSGVRTKETQYF
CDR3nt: TGTGCCAGCAGCCCCTCGGGAGTACGAACAAAAGAGACCCAGTACTTC

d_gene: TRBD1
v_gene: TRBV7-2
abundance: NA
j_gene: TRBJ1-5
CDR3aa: CASSLGGQGRGNQPQHF
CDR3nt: TGTGCCAGCAGCTTAGGGGGACAGGGAAGAGGGAATCAGCCCCAGCATTTT

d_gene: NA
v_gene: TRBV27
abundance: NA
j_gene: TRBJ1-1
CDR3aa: CASRSLLNTEAFF
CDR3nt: TGTGCCAGCAGATCCCTATTGAACACTGAAGCTTTCTTT

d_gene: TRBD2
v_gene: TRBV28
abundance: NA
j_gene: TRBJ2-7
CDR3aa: CASSSPAGVSEQYF
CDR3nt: TGTGCCAGCAGTTCTCCAGCGGGAGTCTCCGAGCAGTACTTC

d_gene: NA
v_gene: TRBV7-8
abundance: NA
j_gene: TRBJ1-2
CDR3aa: CASSPSPQRGYTF
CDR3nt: TGTGCCAGCAGCCCGAGTCCCCAACGTGGCTACACCTTC

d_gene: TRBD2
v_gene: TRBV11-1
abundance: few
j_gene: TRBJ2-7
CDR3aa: CASSLSPSGRVYEQYF
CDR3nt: TGTGCCAGCAGCTTATCTCCTAGCGGGAGGGTCTACGAGCAGTACTTC

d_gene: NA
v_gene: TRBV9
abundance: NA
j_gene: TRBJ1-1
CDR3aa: CASQGGANTEAFF
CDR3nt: TGTGCCTCTCAGGGCGGGGCTAACACTGAAGCTTTCTTT

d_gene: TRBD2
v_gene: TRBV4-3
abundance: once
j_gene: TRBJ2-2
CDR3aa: CASSFRALAGLQELFF
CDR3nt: TGCGCCAGCAGCTTTAGGGCGCTAGCGGGACTACAGGAGCTGTTTTTT

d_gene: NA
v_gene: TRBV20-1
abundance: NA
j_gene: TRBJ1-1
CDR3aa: CSATFPTEAFF
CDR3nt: TGCAGTGCTACCTTTCCCACTGAAGCTTTCTTT

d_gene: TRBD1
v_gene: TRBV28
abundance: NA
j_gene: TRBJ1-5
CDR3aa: CASRLGQPYQPQHF
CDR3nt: TGTGCCAGCAGGCTGGGACAGCCATATCAGCCCCAGCATTTT

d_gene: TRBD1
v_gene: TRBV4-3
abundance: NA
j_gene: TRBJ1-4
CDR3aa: CASSQDQHPGQGGMMFF
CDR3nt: TGCGCCAGCAGCCAAGATCAGCACCCGGGACAGGGAGGTATGATGTTTTTT

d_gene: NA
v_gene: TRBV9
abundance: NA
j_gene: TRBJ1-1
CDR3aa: CASSSEMNTEAFF
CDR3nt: TGTGCCAGCAGTTCGGAGATGAACACTGAAGCTTTCTTT

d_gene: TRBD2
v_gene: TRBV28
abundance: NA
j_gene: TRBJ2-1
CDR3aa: CASSRGLVYNEQFF
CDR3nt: TGTGCCAGCAGTCGAGGACTAGTATACAATGAGCAGTTCTTC

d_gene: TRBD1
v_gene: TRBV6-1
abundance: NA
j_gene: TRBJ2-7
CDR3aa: CASLGGHSYEQYF
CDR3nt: TGTGCCAGCCTAGGGGGCCACTCCTACGAGCAGTACTTC

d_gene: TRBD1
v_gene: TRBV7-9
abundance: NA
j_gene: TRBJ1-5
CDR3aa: CASSPSTGYNQPQHF
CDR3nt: TGTGCCAGCAGCCCGTCGACAGGGTACAATCAGCCCCAGCATTTT

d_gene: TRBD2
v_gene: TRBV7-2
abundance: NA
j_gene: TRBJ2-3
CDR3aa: CASNRGVAGDPQYF
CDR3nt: TGTGCCAGCAACCGTGGGGTAGCGGGGGATCCGCAGTATTTT

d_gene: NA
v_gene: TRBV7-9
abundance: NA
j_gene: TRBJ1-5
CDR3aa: CSSRAGGDQPQHF
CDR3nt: TGTTCCAGTCGAGCGGGGGGGGATCAGCCCCAGCATTTT

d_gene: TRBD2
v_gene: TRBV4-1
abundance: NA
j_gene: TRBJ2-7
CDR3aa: CASSLSGGWSEQYF
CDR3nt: TGCGCCAGCAGCCTCTCGGGAGGGTGGAGCGAGCAGTACTTC

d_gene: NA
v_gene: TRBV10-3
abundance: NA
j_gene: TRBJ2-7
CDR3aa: CAISEGEVTYEQYF
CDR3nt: TGTGCCATCAGTGAAGGAGAGGTAACCTACGAGCAGTACTTC

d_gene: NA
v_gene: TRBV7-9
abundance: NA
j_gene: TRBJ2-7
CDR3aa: CASSLETSRDEQYF
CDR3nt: TGTGCCAGCAGCTTAGAGACCTCACGGGACGAGCAGTACTTC

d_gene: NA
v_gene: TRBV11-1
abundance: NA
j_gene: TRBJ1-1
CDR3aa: CASSSQTGNTEAFF
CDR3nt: TGTGCCAGCAGCTCTCAGACAGGGAACACTGAAGCTTTCTTT

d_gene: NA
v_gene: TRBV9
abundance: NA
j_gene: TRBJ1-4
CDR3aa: CASSAAQPDSLLFF
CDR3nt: TGTGCCAGCAGCGCGGCCCAACCTGACAGTTTACTGTTTTTT

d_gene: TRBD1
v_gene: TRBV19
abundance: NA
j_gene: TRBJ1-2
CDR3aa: CASSARGRQPLQNYGYTF
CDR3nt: TGTGCCAGTAGTGCTAGGGGGCGACAACCACTTCAAAACTATGGCTACACCTTC

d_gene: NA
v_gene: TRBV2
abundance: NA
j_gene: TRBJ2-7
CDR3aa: CASGGTEQYF
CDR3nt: TGTGCCAGCGGTGGGACAGAGCAGTACTTC

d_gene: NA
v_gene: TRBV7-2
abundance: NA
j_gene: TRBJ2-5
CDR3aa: CASSLTRTGETQYF
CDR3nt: TGTGCCAGCAGCCTGACAAGGACGGGGGAGACCCAGTACTTC

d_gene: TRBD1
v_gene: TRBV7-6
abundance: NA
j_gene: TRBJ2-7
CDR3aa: CASSSGTGGWEQYF
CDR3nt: TGTGCCAGCAGCTCGGGGACAGGGGGCTGGGAGCAGTACTTC

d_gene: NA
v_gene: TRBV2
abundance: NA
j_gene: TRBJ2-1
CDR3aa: CASSTQGNEQFF
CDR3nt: TGTGCCAGCAGTACACAGGGCAATGAGCAGTTCTTC

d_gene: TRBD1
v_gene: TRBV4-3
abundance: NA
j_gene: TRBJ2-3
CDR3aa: CASSRAGTGYPDTQYF
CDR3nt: TGCGCCAGCAGCCGAGCCGGGACAGGGTACCCAGATACGCAGTATTTT

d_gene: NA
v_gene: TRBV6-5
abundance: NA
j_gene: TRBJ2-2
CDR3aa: CASSGRYTGELFF
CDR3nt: TGTGCCAGCAGTGGGCGATACACCGGGGAGCTGTTTTTT

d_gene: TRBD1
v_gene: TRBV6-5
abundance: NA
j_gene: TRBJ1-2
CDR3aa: CASNTGGDGYTF
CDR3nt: TGTGCCAGCAATACAGGGGGCGATGGCTACACCTTC

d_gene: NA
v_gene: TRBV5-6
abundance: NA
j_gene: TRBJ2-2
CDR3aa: CATWTFTNTGELFF
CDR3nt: TGTGCCACCTGGACATTCACGAACACCGGGGAGCTGTTTTTT

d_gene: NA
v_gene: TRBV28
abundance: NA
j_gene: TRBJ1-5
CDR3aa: CASSFLGSTQPQHF
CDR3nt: TGTGCCAGCAGTTTTCTCGGGAGCACACAGCCCCAGCATTTT